A single sample gave rise to the 2 T cell receptor beta chains below, sequenced in a study of identical twins. TCRdb processed the 5' RACE reads anew with MiXCR; each CDR3 protein has one entry. The sample has some 560,000 distinct CDR3 sequences, just under 10% seen once; the top ten hold approximately 3%. These data were also filed under a second study, of yellow fever vaccine responses in identical twins.

The sequencing sample was made of PBMCs. Receptors were obtained from a woman aged 18 to 35 in good health.

This clonotype was counted ten times or more. The chain is built from TRBV27 and TRBJ2-1, with D unresolved. This CDR3 has 13 residues. With 0 bases removed from V and 2 bases from J, the gap between germline ends came to 2 bases. Germline V gene sequence: CDR1 MNHEY, CDR2 SMNVEV (reference sequence). This CDR3 is CASSLSAYNEQFF. The CDR3 DNA is TGTGCCAGCAGTTTATCCGCCTACAATGAGCAGTTCTTC.

This clonotype has ten or more counts. V gene TRBV28 combines with J gene TRBJ1-3; TRBD1 might be the D (6 bases). Germline V CDR1 and CDR2: MDHEN, SYDVKM. Trimming removed 5 bases from V and 0 bases from J, with 11 bases in between. The CDR3 consists of 15 residues. Here the CDR3 DNA reads TGTGCCAGCAGTCCAACAGGGCGCTCTGGAAACACCATATATTTT. This translates into CASSPTGRSGNTIYF.